This T cell receptor beta chain was retrieved from a study of blood T cell repertoires in COVID-19. Looking at the study overall: The United States, Italy and Spain supplied acute and convalescent COVID-19 samples.

This clone has a single count. This CDR3 contains 15 residues. Germline V gene sequence: CDR1 SGHNT, CDR2 YYREEE (reference sequence). The V and J ends lost 0 bases and 7 bases, in that order; junction bases with no gene match: 5. Participants were aged about 18 to 100 years from approximately 25 US areas. Data came from immunoSEQ multiplex PCR; TCRdb stores just in-frame clones and leaves some out. Found here are 120,000 to 150,000 clones, roughly 80% of them singletons; the top ten hold about 5.5%. The sequencing sample was made of PBMCs or T cells enriched from blood (not recorded which). The chain joins TRBV5-4 to TRBJ1-4; 8 nucleotides align to TRBD1. This clonotype was obtained from a man aged 40-55 years with acute COVID-19. CDR3 nucleotide sequence: TGTGCCAGCAGCTTGGGGCGGACAGGGAGTGAAAAACTGTTTTTT. Translating gives CASSLGRTGSEKLFF.